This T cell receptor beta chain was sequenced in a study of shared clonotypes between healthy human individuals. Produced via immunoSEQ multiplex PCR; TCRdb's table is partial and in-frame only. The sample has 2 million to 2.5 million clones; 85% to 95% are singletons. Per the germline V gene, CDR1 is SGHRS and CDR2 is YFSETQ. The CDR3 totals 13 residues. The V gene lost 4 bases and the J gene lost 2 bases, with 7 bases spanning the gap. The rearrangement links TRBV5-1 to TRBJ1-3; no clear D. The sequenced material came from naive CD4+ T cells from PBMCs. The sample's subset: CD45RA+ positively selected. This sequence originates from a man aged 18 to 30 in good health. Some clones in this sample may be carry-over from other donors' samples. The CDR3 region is CASSTNPGNTIYF. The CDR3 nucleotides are TGCGCCAGCAGCACTAATCCTGGAAACACCATATATTTT.